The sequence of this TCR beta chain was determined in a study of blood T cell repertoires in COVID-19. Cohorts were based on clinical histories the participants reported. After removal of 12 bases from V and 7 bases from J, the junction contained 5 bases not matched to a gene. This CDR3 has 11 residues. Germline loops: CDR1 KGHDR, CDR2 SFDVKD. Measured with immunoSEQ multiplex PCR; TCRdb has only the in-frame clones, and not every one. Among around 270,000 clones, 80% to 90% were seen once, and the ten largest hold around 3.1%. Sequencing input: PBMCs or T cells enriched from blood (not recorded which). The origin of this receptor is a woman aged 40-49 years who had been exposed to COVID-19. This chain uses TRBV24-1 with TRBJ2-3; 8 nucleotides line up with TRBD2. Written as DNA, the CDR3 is TGTGCCGCCGGGGGGGGAAATACGCAGTATTTT. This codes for CAAGGGNTQYF.